This T cell receptor beta chain was retrieved from a study of blood T cell repertoires in COVID-19. The CDR3 contains 14 residues. With 1 base removed from V and 2 bases from J, the gap between germline ends came to 9 bases. Germline V gene data show CDR1 as KGHSH and CDR2 as LQKENI. Measured with immunoSEQ multiplex PCR; TCRdb has only the in-frame clones, and not every one. The data contain approximately 290,000 clones, about nine tenths of them singletons. The chain employs TRBV18 and TRBJ2-7; D is possibly TRBD2 (6 bases). The sequence was obtained from a man between 18 and 29 years old with active or convalescent COVID-19. Sequences were obtained from peripheral blood. CDR3 sequence reads: CASSPQAGPYEQYF. The CDR3 nucleotides read TGTGCCAGCTCACCACAGGCGGGACCCTACGAGCAGTACTTC.